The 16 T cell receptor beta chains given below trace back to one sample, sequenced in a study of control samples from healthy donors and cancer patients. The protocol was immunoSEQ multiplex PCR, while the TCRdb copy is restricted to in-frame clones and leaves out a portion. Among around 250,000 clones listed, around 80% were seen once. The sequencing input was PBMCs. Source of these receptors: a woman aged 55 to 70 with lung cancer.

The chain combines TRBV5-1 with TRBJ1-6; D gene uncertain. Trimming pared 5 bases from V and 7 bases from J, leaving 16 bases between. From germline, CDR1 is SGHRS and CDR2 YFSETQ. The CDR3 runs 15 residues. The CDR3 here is CASRPTSTGNSPLHF. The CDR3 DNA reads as TGCGCCAGCAGACCCACCTCGACCGGAAATTCACCCCTCCACTTT.

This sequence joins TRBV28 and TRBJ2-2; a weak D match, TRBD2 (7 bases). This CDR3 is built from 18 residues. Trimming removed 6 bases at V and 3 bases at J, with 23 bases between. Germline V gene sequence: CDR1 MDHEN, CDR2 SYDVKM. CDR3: CASRGGPGTTADTGELFF. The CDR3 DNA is TGTGCCAGCAGGGGGGGGCCGGGGACCACAGCGGACACCGGGGAGCTGTTTTTT.

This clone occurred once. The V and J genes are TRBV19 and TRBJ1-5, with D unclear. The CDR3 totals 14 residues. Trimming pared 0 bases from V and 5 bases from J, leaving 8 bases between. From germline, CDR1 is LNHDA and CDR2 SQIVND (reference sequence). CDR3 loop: CASSIDLGYQPQHF. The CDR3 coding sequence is TGTGCCAGTAGTATAGATCTTGGTTATCAGCCCCAGCATTTT.

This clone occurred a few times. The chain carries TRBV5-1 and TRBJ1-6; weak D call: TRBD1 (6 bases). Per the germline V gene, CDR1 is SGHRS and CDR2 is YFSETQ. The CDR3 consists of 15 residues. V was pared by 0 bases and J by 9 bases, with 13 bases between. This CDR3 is CASSLGQGSGSPLHF. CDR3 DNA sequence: TGCGCCAGCAGCTTGGGCCAGGGGAGCGGTTCACCCCTCCACTTT.

The CDR3 sequence is CASSWRGQGSHNEQFF. In nucleotides, the CDR3 is TGCGCCAGCAGCTGGCGGGGACAGGGATCCCACAATGAGCAGTTCTTC. The rearrangement joins TRBV5-1 to TRBJ2-1, with 9 bases lining up with TRBD1. CDR1 is SGHRS and CDR2 is YFSETQ in the germline V gene. The trim removed 3 bases at V and 5 bases at J, leaving 9 bases unmatched. The length of the CDR3 is 16 residues.

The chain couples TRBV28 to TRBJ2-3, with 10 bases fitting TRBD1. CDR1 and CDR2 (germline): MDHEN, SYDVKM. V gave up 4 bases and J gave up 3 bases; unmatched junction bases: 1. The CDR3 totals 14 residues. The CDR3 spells CASSSGQGTDTQYF. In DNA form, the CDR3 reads TGTGCCAGCAGTTCGGGACAGGGGACAGATACGCAGTATTTT.

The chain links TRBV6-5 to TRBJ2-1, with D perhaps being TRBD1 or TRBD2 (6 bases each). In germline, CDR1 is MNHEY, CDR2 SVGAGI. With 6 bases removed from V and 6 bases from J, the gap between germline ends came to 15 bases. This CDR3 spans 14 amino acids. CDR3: CASSSGAGTNEQFF. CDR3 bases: TGTGCCAGCAGCTCGGGGGCAGGGACCAATGAGCAGTTCTTC.

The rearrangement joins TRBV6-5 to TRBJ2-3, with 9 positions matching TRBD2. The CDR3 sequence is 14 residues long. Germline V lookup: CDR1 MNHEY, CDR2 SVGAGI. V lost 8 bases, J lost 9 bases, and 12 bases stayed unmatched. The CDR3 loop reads CASPPLAGPGTQYF. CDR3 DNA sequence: TGTGCCAGCCCTCCACTAGCGGGCCCGGGCACGCAGTATTTT.

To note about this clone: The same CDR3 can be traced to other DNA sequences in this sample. For the CDR3, the DNA is TGTGCCAGCAGCCTGGGCCTGGGGAACACTGAAGCTTTCTTT. Its translation is CASSLGLGNTEAFF. The chain combines TRBV7-9 with TRBJ1-1; D is unresolved. This CDR3 contains 14 residues. V was clipped by 5 bases and J by 1 base, with 11 bases between them. CDR1 is SEHNR and CDR2 is FQNEAQ in the germline V gene (reference sequence).

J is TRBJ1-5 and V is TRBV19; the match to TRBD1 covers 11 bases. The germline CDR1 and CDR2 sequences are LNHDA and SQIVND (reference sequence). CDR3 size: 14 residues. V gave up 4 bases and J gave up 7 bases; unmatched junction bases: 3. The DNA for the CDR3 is TGTGCCAGTAGTAAGGGGGACAGGGGGCAGCCCCAGCATTTT. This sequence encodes CASSKGDRGQPQHF.

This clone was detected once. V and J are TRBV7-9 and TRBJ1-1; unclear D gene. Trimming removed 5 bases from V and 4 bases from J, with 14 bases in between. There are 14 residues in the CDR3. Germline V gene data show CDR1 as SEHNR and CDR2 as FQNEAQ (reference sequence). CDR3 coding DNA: TGTGCCAGCAGCGCTAATCAGTCTCCCACTGAAGCTTTCTTT. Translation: CASSANQSPTEAFF.

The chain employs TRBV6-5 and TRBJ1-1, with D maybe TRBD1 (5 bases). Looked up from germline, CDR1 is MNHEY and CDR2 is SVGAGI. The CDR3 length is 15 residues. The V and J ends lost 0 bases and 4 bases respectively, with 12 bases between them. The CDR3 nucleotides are TGTGCCAGCAGTTACTCGACCAGGGTCAGCACTGAAGCTTTCTTT. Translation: CASSYSTRVSTEAFF.

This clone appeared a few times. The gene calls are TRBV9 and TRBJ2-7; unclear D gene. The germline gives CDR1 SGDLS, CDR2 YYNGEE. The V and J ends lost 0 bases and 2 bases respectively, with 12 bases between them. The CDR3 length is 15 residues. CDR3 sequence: CASSVDENAAYEQYF. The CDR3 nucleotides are TGTGCCAGCAGCGTAGATGAGAACGCGGCCTACGAGCAGTACTTC.

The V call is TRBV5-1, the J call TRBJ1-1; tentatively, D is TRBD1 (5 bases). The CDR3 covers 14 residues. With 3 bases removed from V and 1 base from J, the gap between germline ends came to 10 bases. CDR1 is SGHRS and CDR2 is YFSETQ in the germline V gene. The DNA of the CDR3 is TGCGCCAGCAGCTGGGGTGGGGGGAACACTGAAGCTTTCTTT. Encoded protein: CASSWGGGNTEAFF. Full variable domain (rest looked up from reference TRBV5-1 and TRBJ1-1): KAGVTQTPRYLIKTRGQQVTLSCSPISGHRSVSWYQQTPGQGLQFLFEYFSETQRNKGNFPGRFSGRQFSNSRSEMNVSTLELGDSALYLCASSWGGGNTEAFFGQGTRLTVV.

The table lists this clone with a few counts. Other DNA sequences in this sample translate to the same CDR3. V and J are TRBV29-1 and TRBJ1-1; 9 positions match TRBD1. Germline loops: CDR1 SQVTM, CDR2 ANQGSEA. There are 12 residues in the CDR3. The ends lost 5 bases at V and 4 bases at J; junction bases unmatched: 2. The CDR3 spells CSVLTGGTEAFF. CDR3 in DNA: TGCAGCGTTCTGACAGGGGGCACTGAAGCTTTCTTT.

The CDR3 protein is CASSLHGNTGELFF. CDR3 DNA: TGTGCCAGCAGCTTACATGGAAACACCGGGGAGCTGTTTTTT. The chain recombines TRBV7-6 with TRBJ2-2; D not resolved. In germline, CDR1 is SGHVS, CDR2 FNYEAQ. V gave up 2 bases and J gave up 2 bases, with 6 bases separating them. The length of the CDR3 is 14 residues.